Shown below are 11 T cell receptor beta chains from a single sample sequenced in a study of T cell changes during pregnancy in multiple sclerosis. TCRdb keeps only in-frame clones here, not all; method: immunoSEQ multiplex PCR. Of tens of thousands of clones in the sample, about 91% were seen once. The sequences come from peripheral blood, collected in the first trimester of pregnancy. These receptors originate from a female donor with multiple sclerosis, enrolled in a pregnancy study.

This chain uses TRBV7-8 with TRBJ2-2; TRBD2 is a possible D gene (5 bases). This CDR3 is built from 15 residues. The germline V and J ends were trimmed by 1 base and 4 bases, with 10 bases remaining between them. Germline assignment: CDR1 SGHVS and CDR2 FQNEAQ. This chain's CDR3 is CASSLVEGSTGELFF. As DNA, the CDR3 is TGTGCCAGCAGCTTAGTTGAGGGAAGCACCGGGGAGCTGTTTTTT.

This chain connects TRBV18 to TRBJ1-1; D is possibly TRBD1 (5 bases). This CDR3 is 14 amino acids long. Trimming stripped 7 bases from V and 1 base from J, with 13 bases between. The germline V gene encodes CDR1 KGHSH and CDR2 LQKENI. The CDR3 here is CASCRDSQNTEAFF. The CDR3 DNA reads as TGTGCCAGCTGCCGGGACTCTCAGAACACTGAAGCTTTCTTT.

The V gene is TRBV18, the J gene TRBJ1-5; TRBD1 agrees at 7 bases. With 2 bases clipped from V and 1 base from J, the junction kept 2 bases outside the gene matches. The germline V gene encodes CDR1 KGHSH and CDR2 LQKENI. This CDR3 comprises 15 residues. CDR3 in DNA: TGTGCCAGCTCACCATCGGGACAGAGCAATCAGCCCCAGCATTTT. It is translated as CASSPSGQSNQPQHF.

The table lists this clone with a count of one. The V gene is TRBV29-1, the J gene TRBJ1-3; 7 bases are a match to TRBD1. Germline-derived CDR1 and CDR2 are SQVTM and ANQGSEA. CDR3 length: 17 amino acids. V shed 0 bases, J shed 2 bases, and the junction held 10 bases outside the gene matches. The CDR3 region is CSVEDRDSPTPGNTIYF. The CDR3 DNA is TGCAGCGTTGAAGATCGGGACAGCCCTACCCCTGGAAACACCATATATTTT. The full variable domain, completed using reference TRBV29-1 and TRBJ1-3, is SAVISQKPSRDICQRGTSLTIQCQVDSQVTMMFWYRQQPGQSLTLIATANQGSEATYESGFVIDKFPISRPNLTFSTLTVSNMSPEDSSIYLCSVEDRDSPTPGNTIYFGEGSWLTVV.

CDR3 protein: CASSRGQGTDTQYF. The DNA of the CDR3 is TGCGCCAGCAGCCGAGGGCAGGGCACAGATACGCAGTATTTT. J is TRBJ2-3 and V is TRBV5-1; the D gene is possibly TRBD2 (5 bases). CDR1 and CDR2 (germline): SGHRS, YFSETQ. Trimming stripped 4 bases from V and 1 base from J, with 10 bases between. The CDR3 loop spans 14 amino acids.

The gene calls are TRBV5-4 and TRBJ2-5, with 10 bases fitting TRBD2. CDR1 is SGHNT and CDR2 is YYREEE in the germline V gene (reference sequence). The CDR3 has 14 residues. V trimming: 4 bases; J trimming: 5 bases; junction bases outside the gene matches: 5. The CDR3: CASSTSGAGETQYF. CDR3 bases: TGTGCCAGCAGCACTAGCGGGGCTGGGGAGACCCAGTACTTC.

The chain has TRBV27 and TRBJ2-1; 12 nucleotides line up with TRBD2. The length of the CDR3 is 16 residues. V trimming: 5 bases; J trimming: 4 bases; junction bases outside the gene matches: 6. CDR1 and CDR2 from the germline V gene are MNHEY and SMNVEV (reference sequence). The CDR3 protein is CASSRTSGARYNEQFF. The CDR3 region has the DNA TGTGCCAGCAGTAGGACTAGCGGGGCAAGATACAATGAGCAGTTCTTC.

The rearrangement uses TRBV4-2 and TRBJ2-3; 11 nucleotides align to TRBD2. In germline, CDR1 is LGHNA, CDR2 YNFKEQ. CDR3 size: 18 residues. Trimming took 4 bases from V and 1 from J; bases not matched to a gene: 10. The CDR3 bases are TGTGCCAGCAGCCCCCTAGCGGGGGGCCGGACTGGCACAGATACGCAGTATTTT. Amino acid sequence: CASSPLAGGRTGTDTQYF.

The chain has TRBV5-8 and TRBJ1-4, with D possibly matching TRBD1 (5 bases). The CDR3 loop spans 18 amino acids. V was clipped by 5 bases and J by 7 bases, with 27 bases between them. Germline lookup yields CDR1 SGHTS and CDR2 YDEGEE. CDR3 sequence: CASSLAQMGKGLVEKLFF. For the CDR3, the DNA is TGTGCCAGCAGTCTCGCCCAGATGGGGAAGGGGTTGGTTGAAAAACTGTTTTTT.

This chain connects TRBV9 to TRBJ1-4; 9 nucleotides match TRBD1. There are 14 residues in the CDR3. Germline loops: CDR1 SGDLS, CDR2 YYNGEE. Trimming cost V 3 bases and J 7 bases; bases outside gene matches: 4. CDR3 sequence: CASSAQGAVEKLFF. The CDR3 DNA is TGTGCCAGCAGCGCACAGGGGGCGGTTGAAAAACTGTTTTTT. Based on the CDR3 plus reference TRBV9 and TRBJ1-4, the full variable domain is DSGVTQTPKHLITATGQRVTLRCSPRSGDLSVYWYQQSLDQGLQFLIQYYNGEERAKGNILERFSAQQFPDLHSELNLSSLELGDSALYFCASSAQGAVEKLFFGSGTQLSVL.

V gene TRBV6-1 combines with J gene TRBJ2-7; tentatively, D is TRBD1 (6 bases). Trimming shortened V by 2 bases and J by 1 base, and 12 bases separated the two germline ends. The germline CDR1 and CDR2 sequences are MNHNS and SASEGT. The CDR3 has 15 residues. CDR3 residues: CASSERQGWSYEQYF. The DNA of the CDR3 is TGTGCCAGCAGTGAAAGGCAGGGGTGGTCCTACGAGCAGTACTTC.